Included here is one T cell receptor (beta chain) sequence, with context. Its target antigen remains unknown. The input lacks base qualities; no much larger clone sits a single base away. The entry originates in a study of cytomegalovirus exposure and HLA in healthy donors (dated by TCRdb to 2016 to 2017). With regard to the full study: The 670 or so repertoires of the first cohort and the 120 validation repertoires were produced on the same platform, according to a later analysis. The study aimed to test whether cataloging public T cell receptors could reveal signatures of past pathogen exposure. Along with the approximately 670-subject first cohort, a separate validation cohort of roughly 110 different subjects was used. To predict cytomegalovirus infection status, the study combined high-throughput TCR immunosequencing, statistical association of individual TCRs with disease status, and machine learning. Overall study results and their limits: All 120 or so repertoires were used to score co-occurrence in the validation cohort in a later analysis, because that analysis had no HLA typing for the cohort. While some public TCRs were present in many individuals, most TCR sequences turned up only very rarely across donors. The classifier was reported to diagnose cytomegalovirus status with high specificity and sensitivity in both the original cohort and the validation cohort. The authors suggested that the approach could potentially be extended to other disease states and immunological phenotypes. In vitro tests confirmed that a few of the cytomegalovirus-associated TCR beta chains recognize cytomegalovirus antigens. The study gave a list of 150 to 200 TCR beta chains associated with cytomegalovirus. Of the cluster scores, 85% to 95% were above 0 in a later analysis, which found that TCRs clustered in the first cohort also tended to co-occur in the roughly 130 validation repertoires.

The library was made by the immunoSEQ multiplex PCR assay. Per the authors' processing: To diagnose cytomegalovirus status from the catalog of TCR beta chain sequences, a statistical classification framework was built. TCRdb's version of the immuneACCESS table is confined to in-frame rearrangements and falls short of the full clone set. An unresolved V gene accounts for under half of the shortfall where checked; the remainder is of unknown origin. V and J calls and clone size follow that table, whereas D and trimming were derived from the DNA. In all, the sample holds 100,000 to 150,000 clones, and 89% of those were seen once. The ten largest make up 1.5% to 2.5% of the sample. The germline V gene yields MGHRA for CDR1 and YSYEKL for CDR2. V has 1 base trimmed and J has 4 bases trimmed; junction bases matching no gene number 7. Measured from the cysteine to the phenylalanine, the CDR3 is 16 residues long. Just the 48-base CDR3 DNA is kept, in frame starting at base 1.

The donors belonged to the validation cohort of about 120 subjects, which was separate from the approximately 680-subject first cohort. Recombination joined TRBV4-1 with TRBJ2-3; TRBD1 lines up with 8 middle nucleotides. This receptor was identified in a woman younger than 35 in good health and CMV-seronegative. Source material: PBMCs. CDR3 region: CASSQGQGAYPDTQYF. DNA sequence: TGCGCCAGCAGCCAAGGGCAGGGGGCTTACCCAGATACGCAGTATTTT.